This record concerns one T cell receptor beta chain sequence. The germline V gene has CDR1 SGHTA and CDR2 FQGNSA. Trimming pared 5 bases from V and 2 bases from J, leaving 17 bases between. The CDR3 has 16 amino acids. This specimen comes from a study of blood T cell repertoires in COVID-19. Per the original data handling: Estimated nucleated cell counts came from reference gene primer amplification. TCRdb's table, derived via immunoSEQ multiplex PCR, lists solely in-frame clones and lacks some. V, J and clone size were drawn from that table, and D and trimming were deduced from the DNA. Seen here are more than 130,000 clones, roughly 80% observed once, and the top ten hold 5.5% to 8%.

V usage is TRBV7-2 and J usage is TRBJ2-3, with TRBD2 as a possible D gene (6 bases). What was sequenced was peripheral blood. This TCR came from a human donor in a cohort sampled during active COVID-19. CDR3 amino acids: CASSLRASASTDTQYF. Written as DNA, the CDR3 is TGTGCCAGCAGCCTTAGGGCTAGCGCGTCCACAGATACGCAGTATTTT.